The text below deals with one T cell receptor (beta chain). What it binds is unknown. The PCR used 60 Vbeta and 13 Jbeta primers. The assay was immunoSEQ multiplex PCR, and TCRdb's table has in-frame clones only and misses some. The sample consists of 150,000 to 170,000 clones, 65% to 80% of them appearing once. The data belong to a study of cytomegalovirus exposure and HLA in healthy donors. Whole-study findings and limits: V- and J-gene trimming of TCR beta was linked (in a later analysis) to a missense DCLRE1C variant. Whilst most TCR sequences proved rare, a subset of public TCRs occurred across many donors. TCR beta V segments were, for the most part, productive about 87% or about 30% of the time in an earlier analysis. Most subjects' HLA-A and HLA-B alleles were reportedly predicted from TCR beta sequences.

Trimming removed 0 bases at V and 1 base at J, with 10 bases between. Germline loops: CDR1 SGHNT, CDR2 YYREEE (reference sequence). The CDR3 is 15 amino acids. This sequence originates from a woman aged 40 to 50 in good health and CMV-seronegative. Sequenced material: PBMCs. The V gene is TRBV5-4, the J gene TRBJ1-2; D uncertain. The CDR3 sequence is CASSLALPINYGYTF. Here the CDR3 DNA reads TGTGCCAGCAGCTTGGCCCTACCCATTAACTATGGCTACACCTTC.